This is a list of T cell receptor beta chains from one sample in a study of blood T cells in healthy people across ages. MiXCR, run by TCRdb on the 5' RACE reads, gives a single entry per CDR3 protein. The sample records hundreds of thousands of distinct CDR3 sequences, 62% being singletons. Sequencing was carried out using blood. The origin of the receptors is a man under 40 in good health. The CDR3 runs from the conserved cysteine through the conserved F or W. Each record gives: CDR3 protein, CDR3 DNA, D gene, clone size, V gene, J gene. The D gene is left open where the match is weak. Only part of the rows carry a size: once, few, many, or a class if the clone is expanded.

cdr3_aa: CATSDDNNEQFF
cdr3_nt: TGTGCCACCAGTGATGATAACAATGAGCAGTTCTTC
d_call: NA
clone_size: NA
v_call: TRBV24-1
j_call: TRBJ2-1

cdr3_aa: CASRAGQAPVEKLFF
cdr3_nt: TGTGCCAGCCGTGCGGGCCAGGCGCCAGTGGAAAAACTGTTTTTT
d_call: NA
clone_size: NA
v_call: TRBV25-1
j_call: TRBJ1-4

cdr3_aa: CASSQAGLDGYTF
cdr3_nt: TGTGCCAGCAGCCAGGCGGGTCTCGACGGCTACACCTTC
d_call: NA
clone_size: NA
v_call: TRBV4-2
j_call: TRBJ1-2

cdr3_aa: CASTHGNLYNEQFF
cdr3_nt: TGTGCCAGCACCCATGGGAACCTCTACAATGAGCAGTTCTTC
d_call: NA
clone_size: few
v_call: TRBV27
j_call: TRBJ2-1

cdr3_aa: CASSGTERTGELFF
cdr3_nt: TGTGCCAGCAGTGGGACAGAACGCACCGGGGAGCTGTTTTTT
d_call: TRBD1
clone_size: NA
v_call: TRBV28
j_call: TRBJ2-2

cdr3_aa: CGSSVGTFSTDTQYF
cdr3_nt: TGTGGCAGCAGCGTGGGGACTTTTAGCACAGATACGCAGTATTTT
d_call: NA
clone_size: once
v_call: TRBV9
j_call: TRBJ2-3

cdr3_aa: CASSFRRGQETQYF
cdr3_nt: TGTGCCAGCAGCTTTAGAAGGGGACAAGAGACCCAGTACTTC
d_call: NA
clone_size: NA
v_call: TRBV7-2
j_call: TRBJ2-5

cdr3_aa: CASSKINTGELFF
cdr3_nt: TGTGCCAGCAGCAAGATAAACACCGGGGAGCTGTTTTTT
d_call: NA
clone_size: NA
v_call: TRBV7-9
j_call: TRBJ2-2

cdr3_aa: CASSQEGKAGYTF
cdr3_nt: TGTGCCAGCAGCCAGGAGGGGAAAGCTGGCTACACCTTC
d_call: NA
clone_size: NA
v_call: TRBV3-1
j_call: TRBJ1-2

cdr3_aa: CASRRTEYTDTQYF
cdr3_nt: TGTGCCAGCAGAAGAACAGAGTACACAGATACGCAGTATTTT
d_call: NA
clone_size: NA
v_call: TRBV6-5
j_call: TRBJ2-3

cdr3_aa: CSVEVAGSIGEQFF
cdr3_nt: TGCAGCGTTGAGGTAGCGGGGTCGATCGGTGAGCAGTTCTTC
d_call: TRBD2
clone_size: NA
v_call: TRBV29-1
j_call: TRBJ2-1

cdr3_aa: CASSLNRDRAYLSYEQYF
cdr3_nt: TGTGCCAGCAGCTTAAACCGGGACAGGGCATACCTCTCCTACGAGCAGTACTTC
d_call: TRBD1
clone_size: NA
v_call: TRBV11-2
j_call: TRBJ2-7

cdr3_aa: CSALGSSGANVLTF
cdr3_nt: TGCAGTGCTTTGGGGAGCTCTGGGGCCAACGTCCTGACTTTC
d_call: NA
clone_size: NA
v_call: TRBV20-1
j_call: TRBJ2-6

cdr3_aa: CASSRPGLAGNEQYF
cdr3_nt: TGTGCCAGCAGTCGGCCGGGACTAGCGGGCAACGAGCAGTACTTC
d_call: TRBD2
clone_size: NA
v_call: TRBV28
j_call: TRBJ2-7

cdr3_aa: CASSKYRGAEQFF
cdr3_nt: TGTGCCAGCAGCAAGTACAGGGGTGCTGAGCAGTTCTTC
d_call: TRBD1
clone_size: NA
v_call: TRBV14
j_call: TRBJ2-1

cdr3_aa: CASSDLDRINYGYTF
cdr3_nt: TGTGCCAGCAGTGACCTGGACAGAATTAACTATGGCTACACCTTC
d_call: NA
clone_size: NA
v_call: TRBV6-2/TRBV6-3
j_call: TRBJ1-2

cdr3_aa: CASSQLGVPLYEQYF
cdr3_nt: TGTGCCAGCAGCCAACTGGGAGTCCCCCTCTACGAGCAGTACTTC
d_call: NA
clone_size: once
v_call: TRBV7-2
j_call: TRBJ2-7

cdr3_aa: CASGRMGGGYNEQFF
cdr3_nt: TGTGCCAGCGGTCGTATGGGGGGCGGGTACAATGAGCAGTTCTTC
d_call: NA
clone_size: NA
v_call: TRBV7-8
j_call: TRBJ2-1

cdr3_aa: CASSYRGGYSTDTQYF
cdr3_nt: TGTGCCAGCAGTTATCGTGGGGGGTATAGCACAGATACGCAGTATTTT
d_call: NA
clone_size: NA
v_call: TRBV6-5
j_call: TRBJ2-3

cdr3_aa: CAISGVGTGLNTEAFF
cdr3_nt: TGTGCCATCAGTGGGGTCGGGACAGGGTTGAACACTGAAGCTTTCTTT
d_call: TRBD1
clone_size: NA
v_call: TRBV10-3
j_call: TRBJ1-1

cdr3_aa: CSAARQEGGYTF
cdr3_nt: TGCAGTGCTGCACGACAGGAGGGTGGCTACACCTTC
d_call: NA
clone_size: NA
v_call: TRBV20-1
j_call: TRBJ1-2

cdr3_aa: CSARDQGGRSYEQYF
cdr3_nt: TGCAGTGCTAGAGATCAGGGTGGGCGATCCTACGAGCAGTACTTC
d_call: NA
clone_size: NA
v_call: TRBV20-1
j_call: TRBJ2-7

cdr3_aa: CATSERASDEKLFF
cdr3_nt: TGTGCCACCAGCGAGCGGGCCTCGGATGAAAAACTGTTTTTT
d_call: NA
clone_size: NA
v_call: TRBV15
j_call: TRBJ1-4

cdr3_aa: CASSQEPSGQGIYGYTF
cdr3_nt: TGCGCCAGCAGCCAAGAACCCTCGGGACAGGGGATCTATGGCTACACCTTC
d_call: TRBD1
clone_size: NA
v_call: TRBV4-1
j_call: TRBJ1-2

cdr3_aa: CASSSPLYSYNEQFF
cdr3_nt: TGTGCCAGCAGCTCCCCCCTTTACAGTTACAATGAGCAGTTCTTC
d_call: NA
clone_size: NA
v_call: TRBV9
j_call: TRBJ2-1

cdr3_aa: CSAPWDGNTEAFF
cdr3_nt: TGCAGTGCTCCCTGGGACGGAAACACTGAAGCTTTCTTT
d_call: NA
clone_size: once
v_call: TRBV20-1
j_call: TRBJ1-1

cdr3_aa: CSARSGVVQETQYF
cdr3_nt: TGCAGTGCGCGTAGCGGGGTTGTACAAGAGACCCAGTACTTC
d_call: TRBD2
clone_size: NA
v_call: TRBV20-1
j_call: TRBJ2-5

cdr3_aa: CASSDSYGGTNEQFF
cdr3_nt: TGTGCCAGCAGTGACTCCTATGGTGGCACTAATGAGCAGTTCTTC
d_call: NA
clone_size: NA
v_call: TRBV2
j_call: TRBJ2-1

cdr3_aa: CSARGRGIYEQYF
cdr3_nt: TGCAGTGCTAGAGGTCGGGGTATCTACGAGCAGTACTTC
d_call: NA
clone_size: NA
v_call: TRBV20-1
j_call: TRBJ2-7

cdr3_aa: CATKETESQFF
cdr3_nt: TGTGCCACGAAGGAAACCGAGTCGCAGTTCTTC
d_call: NA
clone_size: NA
v_call: TRBV25-1
j_call: TRBJ2-1

cdr3_aa: CASSYSNTEAFF
cdr3_nt: TGTGCCAGCAGTTACTCCAACACTGAAGCTTTCTTT
d_call: NA
clone_size: few
v_call: TRBV6-6
j_call: TRBJ1-1

cdr3_aa: CATGVGDNQPQHF
cdr3_nt: TGTGCCACGGGGGTAGGTGACAATCAGCCCCAGCATTTT
d_call: NA
clone_size: NA
v_call: TRBV10-3
j_call: TRBJ1-5

cdr3_aa: CASSLSRDTEAFF
cdr3_nt: TGTGCCAGCAGCTTGTCCCGGGACACGGAAGCTTTCTTT
d_call: NA
clone_size: few
v_call: TRBV7-3
j_call: TRBJ1-1

cdr3_aa: CANPPGQGYDGYTF
cdr3_nt: TGCGCCAACCCCCCGGGACAGGGGTATGATGGCTACACCTTC
d_call: TRBD1
clone_size: NA
v_call: TRBV5-1
j_call: TRBJ1-2

cdr3_aa: CASSLGGQEGYTF
cdr3_nt: TGTGCCAGCAGTCTTGGGGGACAGGAGGGCTACACCTTC
d_call: TRBD1
clone_size: NA
v_call: TRBV12-3/TRBV12-4
j_call: TRBJ1-2

cdr3_aa: CASSELARGAFF
cdr3_nt: TGTGCCAGCAGTGAATTAGCCAGGGGAGCTTTCTTT
d_call: NA
clone_size: NA
v_call: TRBV2
j_call: TRBJ1-1

cdr3_aa: CASSVTGYGAYEQYF
cdr3_nt: TGTGCCAGCAGCGTCACAGGGTATGGGGCCTACGAGCAGTACTTC
d_call: NA
clone_size: NA
v_call: TRBV9
j_call: TRBJ2-7

cdr3_aa: CSVETGGEEKLFF
cdr3_nt: TGCAGCGTTGAGACAGGGGGCGAGGAAAAACTGTTTTTT
d_call: TRBD1
clone_size: NA
v_call: TRBV29-1
j_call: TRBJ1-4

cdr3_aa: CASSQVRLGTEAFF
cdr3_nt: TGCGCCAGCAGCCAAGTCAGGCTTGGTACTGAAGCTTTCTTT
d_call: NA
clone_size: once
v_call: TRBV4-3
j_call: TRBJ1-1

cdr3_aa: CSVEAGGGGYEQYF
cdr3_nt: TGCAGCGTTGAAGCCGGAGGGGGCGGGTACGAGCAGTACTTC
d_call: NA
clone_size: few
v_call: TRBV29-1
j_call: TRBJ2-7

cdr3_aa: CASSPNGRTDTQYF
cdr3_nt: TGCGCCAGCAGTCCAAACGGGCGCACAGATACGCAGTATTTT
d_call: NA
clone_size: NA
v_call: TRBV4-3
j_call: TRBJ2-3

cdr3_aa: CASSTDMTEQYF
cdr3_nt: TGTGCCAGCAGTACGGACATGACCGAGCAGTACTTC
d_call: NA
clone_size: once
v_call: TRBV6-5
j_call: TRBJ2-7

cdr3_aa: CASSVSAGRVVYEQYF
cdr3_nt: TGTGCCAGCTCAGTCTCCGCGGGCAGGGTAGTCTACGAGCAGTACTTC
d_call: NA
clone_size: NA
v_call: TRBV18
j_call: TRBJ2-7

cdr3_aa: CASRRTSGASYEQYF
cdr3_nt: TGTGCCAGCAGGCGGACTAGCGGGGCGTCCTACGAGCAGTACTTC
d_call: TRBD2
clone_size: NA
v_call: TRBV5-6
j_call: TRBJ2-7

cdr3_aa: CASSEDREGQETQYF
cdr3_nt: TGTGCCAGCAGTGAAGACAGGGAAGGTCAAGAGACCCAGTACTTC
d_call: TRBD1
clone_size: many
v_call: TRBV25-1
j_call: TRBJ2-5

cdr3_aa: CASSLDWGDIRYF
cdr3_nt: TGTGCCAGCAGCTTGGACTGGGGGGACATTCGGTACTTC
d_call: NA
clone_size: NA
v_call: TRBV9
j_call: TRBJ2-5

cdr3_aa: CASNPNSGTSGGKGNEQFF
cdr3_nt: TGTGCCAGCAACCCCAACTCCGGGACTAGCGGGGGGAAGGGCAATGAGCAGTTCTTC
d_call: TRBD2
clone_size: NA
v_call: TRBV2
j_call: TRBJ2-1

cdr3_aa: CASSQDSSSSPLHF
cdr3_nt: TGTGCCAGCAGCCAAGACAGCTCGAGTTCACCCCTCCACTTT
d_call: NA
clone_size: NA
v_call: TRBV7-2
j_call: TRBJ1-6

cdr3_aa: CAISAGTGAYQETQYF
cdr3_nt: TGTGCCATCAGCGCCGGGACAGGGGCCTACCAAGAGACCCAGTACTTC
d_call: TRBD1
clone_size: NA
v_call: TRBV10-3
j_call: TRBJ2-5

cdr3_aa: CASSQNPPGRQAAFF
cdr3_nt: TGTGCCAGCAGCCAAAACCCTCCCGGCCGCCAGGCAGCTTTCTTT
d_call: NA
clone_size: NA
v_call: TRBV4-2
j_call: TRBJ1-1

cdr3_aa: CASSLSTGDGYTF
cdr3_nt: TGTGCCAGCAGCTTATCGACAGGGGATGGCTACACCTTC
d_call: TRBD1
clone_size: few
v_call: TRBV7-9
j_call: TRBJ1-2

cdr3_aa: CASSQGGLAPTQGETQYF
cdr3_nt: TGTGCCAGCAGCCAAGGGGGGCTAGCCCCTACACAAGGAGAGACCCAGTACTTC
d_call: NA
clone_size: once
v_call: TRBV4-2
j_call: TRBJ2-5

cdr3_aa: CASSLQGPRLYEQYF
cdr3_nt: TGTGCCAGCAGCTTACAAGGGCCTCGGCTCTACGAGCAGTACTTC
d_call: NA
clone_size: few
v_call: TRBV7-2
j_call: TRBJ2-7

cdr3_aa: CASSLTGTSGGAGDNEQFF
cdr3_nt: TGCGCCAGCAGCCTTACCGGGACTAGCGGGGGGGCCGGGGACAATGAGCAGTTCTTC
d_call: TRBD2
clone_size: once
v_call: TRBV4-1
j_call: TRBJ2-1

cdr3_aa: CASHPSSDETQYF
cdr3_nt: TGTGCCAGCCACCCGTCAAGCGACGAGACCCAGTACTTC
d_call: NA
clone_size: NA
v_call: TRBV27
j_call: TRBJ2-5

cdr3_aa: CASRLAKGTQYF
cdr3_nt: TGTGCCAGCCGCCTAGCGAAGGGGACCCAGTACTTC
d_call: NA
clone_size: few
v_call: TRBV6-2/TRBV6-3
j_call: TRBJ2-5

cdr3_aa: CASSSTGKETQYF
cdr3_nt: TGCGCCAGCAGCTCGACAGGGAAAGAGACCCAGTACTTC
d_call: TRBD1
clone_size: NA
v_call: TRBV5-1
j_call: TRBJ2-5